Here is one T cell receptor (beta chain) with its context. Its cognate antigen is unknown. This sample was taken from a study of cytomegalovirus exposure and HLA in healthy donors. Study findings and constraints: In a later analysis, DRB1 alleles had the most associated TCRs; HLA-C alleles the fewest. The study had only CMV serostatus as immune exposure information. In a later analysis, an Asian-associated ancestry cluster reportedly showed fewer N-insertions than the approximately 700-donor mean.

This PCR relied on a set of 60 Vbeta primers and 13 Jbeta primers. Clones were read by immunoSEQ multiplex PCR, and TCRdb kept only the in-frame ones, dropping some. The sample lists some 150,000 clones, less than 65% occurring once. In germline, CDR1 is GTSNPN, CDR2 SVGIG (reference sequence). The CDR3 contains 14 residues. Trimming stripped 5 bases from V and 5 bases from J, with 18 bases between. The sample comprised PBMCs. The chain employs TRBV30 and TRBJ1-2, with a weak D call TRBD1 (6 bases). The clonotype was recovered from a woman in her 30s in good health and CMV-seropositive. The CDR3 region is CAWSIRRGEYGYTF. Written as DNA, the CDR3 is TGTGCCTGGTCCATCCGCAGGGGAGAATATGGCTACACCTTC. The variable domain in full, with the rest retrieved from reference TRBV30 and TRBJ1-2, is SQTIHQWPATLVQPVGSPLSLECTVEGTSNPNLYWYRQAAGRGLQLLFYSVGIGQISSEVPQNLSASRPQDRQFILSSKKLLLSDSGFYLCAWSIRRGEYGYTFGSGTRLTVV.